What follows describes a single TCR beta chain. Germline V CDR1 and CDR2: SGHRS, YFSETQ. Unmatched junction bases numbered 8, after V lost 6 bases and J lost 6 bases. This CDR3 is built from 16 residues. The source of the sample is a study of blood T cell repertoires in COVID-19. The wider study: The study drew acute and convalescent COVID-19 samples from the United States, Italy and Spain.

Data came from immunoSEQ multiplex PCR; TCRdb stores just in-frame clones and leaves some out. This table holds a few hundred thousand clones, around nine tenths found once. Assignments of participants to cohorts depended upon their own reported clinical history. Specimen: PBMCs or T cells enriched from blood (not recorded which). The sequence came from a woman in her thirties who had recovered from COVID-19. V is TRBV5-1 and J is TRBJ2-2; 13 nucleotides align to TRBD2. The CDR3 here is CASNLRLAGGAGELFF. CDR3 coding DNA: TGCGCCAGCAACCTCAGACTAGCGGGAGGAGCCGGGGAGCTGTTTTTT.